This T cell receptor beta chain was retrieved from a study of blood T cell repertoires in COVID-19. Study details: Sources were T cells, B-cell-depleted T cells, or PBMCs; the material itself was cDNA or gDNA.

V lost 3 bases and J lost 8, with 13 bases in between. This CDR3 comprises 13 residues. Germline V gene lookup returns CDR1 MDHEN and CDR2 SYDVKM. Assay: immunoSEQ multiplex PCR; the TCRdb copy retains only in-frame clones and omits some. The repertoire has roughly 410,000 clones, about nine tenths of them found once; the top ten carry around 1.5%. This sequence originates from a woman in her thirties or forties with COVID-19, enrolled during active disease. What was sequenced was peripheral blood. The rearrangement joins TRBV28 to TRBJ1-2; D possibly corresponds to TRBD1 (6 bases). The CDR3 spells CASSFRGRVGYTF. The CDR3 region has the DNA TGTGCCAGCAGTTTCAGGGGTAGGGTAGGCTACACCTTC.